These T cell receptor beta chains were read from a single sample in a study of T cells after yellow fever vaccination. One entry per CDR3 protein, called by TCRdb with MiXCR from the 5' RACE reads. The sample yields about 160,000 distinct CDR3 sequences, around 9% seen once. The input for sequencing was CD8+ T cells sorted from PBMCs, taken 45 days after the yellow fever booster vaccination. Every receptor here comes from a man younger than 30 who received the YFV17D yellow fever vaccine. Both conserved end residues are part of each CDR3. Fields, in order: D gene, V gene, J gene, clone size, CDR3 DNA, CDR3 protein. A D gene is named only where the DNA matches it firmly. Not all rows give a size; the values are once, few, many and, for expanded clones, a class.

>TRBD1|TRBV10-3|TRBJ1-2|-
TGTGCCATCAGTGAGGACTACAGGGGTCATGGCTACACCTTC
CAISEDYRGHGYTF
>TRBD1|TRBV27|TRBJ2-5|-
TGTGCCAGCAGTTTAATAGGCGTCAGGGGGCCCCAAGAGACCCAGTACTTC
CASSLIGVRGPQETQYF
>TRBD1|TRBV27|TRBJ1-2|few
TGTGCCAGCAGTTTATCTTCCGGGACAGGGCATTTACGCTACACCTTC
CASSLSSGTGHLRYTF
>-|TRBV7-2|TRBJ2-3|many
TGTGCCAGCAGCCCAAATTTAGCGGCTAGCACAGATACGCAGTATTTT
CASSPNLAASTDTQYF
>-|TRBV4-3|TRBJ2-7|many
TGCGCCAGCAGCCACCAAAGGGCGTTCTTCGAGCAGTACTTC
CASSHQRAFFEQYF
>TRBD1|TRBV5-1|TRBJ2-7|-
TGCGCCAGCAGCTTGGCCGGGACAGGGTACTACGAGCAGTACTTC
CASSLAGTGYYEQYF
>-|TRBV27|TRBJ2-5|few
TGTGCCAGCCGTACCCGCTCTAAAGAGACCCAGTACTTC
CASRTRSKETQYF
>-|TRBV6-2/TRBV6-3|TRBJ2-2|few
TGTGCCAGCAGCCGGACGGACACCGGGGAGCTGTTTTTT
CASSRTDTGELFF
>TRBD1|TRBV9|TRBJ2-1|few
TGTGCCAGCAGCCCAGACAGGGGGCGGCCGAATGAGCAGTTCTTC
CASSPDRGRPNEQFF
>-|TRBV15|TRBJ1-5|-
TGTGCCACCAGCAAGCGGGTTGGGCAGCCCCAGCATTTT
CATSKRVGQPQHF
>TRBD2|TRBV6-5|TRBJ2-3|few
TGTGCCAGCAGTATGGAAAGCGGGGGGGCTGCAGATACGCAGTATTTT
CASSMESGGAADTQYF
>TRBD2|TRBV20-1|TRBJ2-3|few
TGCAGTGCGAGAGACCTAGCGGGGGGGCTAATAGATAGCACAGATACGCAGTATTTT
CSARDLAGGLIDSTDTQYF
>-|TRBV5-1|TRBJ2-7|few
TGCGCCAGCAGCCTAGGGGGGGAGAGCTCCTACGAGCAGTACTTC
CASSLGGESSYEQYF
>-|TRBV5-1|TRBJ2-7|many
TGCGCCAGCAGCTTGGGTCCAGGGATGGCCTACGAGCAGTACTTC
CASSLGPGMAYEQYF
>-|TRBV6-1|TRBJ1-6|many
TGTGCCAGCAGTGACCGGTTGGGGCTGAACTATAATTCACCCCTCCACTTT
CASSDRLGLNYNSPLHF
>-|TRBV4-1|TRBJ2-5|-
TGCGCCAGCAGCCAAGATCAGGGCCCAGGGGCCTTGGTAAAGGAGACCCAGTACTTC
CASSQDQGPGALVKETQYF
>-|TRBV6-1|TRBJ2-7|-
TGTGCCAGCAGTGAAGCCCTCTTCGAGCAGTACTTC
CASSEALFEQYF
>-|TRBV5-1|TRBJ2-5|many
TGCGCCAGCACACCAGGGATCAACCAAGAGACCCAGTACTTC
CASTPGINQETQYF
>TRBD2|TRBV7-8|TRBJ2-1|-
TGTGCCAGCAGCCCGGGACTAGCGGGGGATGTCTACAATGAGCAGTTCTTC
CASSPGLAGDVYNEQFF
>TRBD2|TRBV6-5|TRBJ2-7|-
TGTGCCAGCAGTCCGCGACTAGCGGGGATACTGTTTACTTACGAGCAGTACTTC
CASSPRLAGILFTYEQYF
>TRBD2|TRBV6-6|TRBJ2-3|-
TGTGCCAGCAGTCGGTTTGTTAGCGGGGGGGCCGGAACAGATACGCAGTATTTT
CASSRFVSGGAGTDTQYF
>TRBD2|TRBV6-2/TRBV6-3|TRBJ2-1|few
TGTGCCAGCAGAAGACCCGGACTAGCGGACAATGAGCAGTTCTTC
CASRRPGLADNEQFF
>TRBD2|TRBV12-3/TRBV12-4|TRBJ2-5|-
TGTGCCAGCAGTTCCAGACTAGCGGGCCAAGAGACCCAGTACTTC
CASSSRLAGQETQYF
>-|TRBV5-1|TRBJ2-7|few
TGCGCCAGCAGCTTGGCCATACCCAACGAGCAGTACTTC
CASSLAIPNEQYF
>-|TRBV18|TRBJ2-3|-
TGTGCCAGCTCACCACCGTACAGCACAGATACGCAGTATTTT
CASSPPYSTDTQYF
>-|TRBV7-6|TRBJ2-3|few
TGTGCCAGCAGCCTAGGAATGGGAGATACGCAGTATTTT
CASSLGMGDTQYF
>-|TRBV7-9|TRBJ1-1|few
TGTGCCAGCAGCTTAGAAGGGCCCACTGAAGCTTTCTTT
CASSLEGPTEAFF
>-|TRBV4-1|TRBJ1-4|few
TGCGCCAGCAGCACCAGGGAGGTTGGGGAAAAACTGTTTTTT
CASSTREVGEKLFF
>-|TRBV7-9|TRBJ2-3|-
TGTGCCAGCAGCCATGACCGAGATACGCAGTATTTT
CASSHDRDTQYF
>-|TRBV7-2|TRBJ1-1|-
TGTGCCAGCAGCCCGGAGGCCGGGGCTGAAGCTTTCTTT
CASSPEAGAEAFF
>TRBD2|TRBV24-1|TRBJ2-3|-
TGTGCCACCAGTGACCGTACTAGCGGGGGGGCCAGAAGGGATACGCAGTATTTT
CATSDRTSGGARRDTQYF
>-|TRBV30|TRBJ2-1|-
TGTGCCTGGAGTGTACCGGGGTGGTACAATGAGCAGTTCTTC
CAWSVPGWYNEQFF
>-|TRBV7-9|TRBJ2-5|few
TGTGCCAGCAGCTTAGTTCAGGGCTTGGAGACCCAGTACTTC
CASSLVQGLETQYF
>-|TRBV4-1|TRBJ1-6|-
TGCGCCAGCAACCAAAGACCACAGAATAATTCACCCCTCCACTTT
CASNQRPQNNSPLHF
>TRBD2|TRBV6-6|TRBJ2-3|-
TGTGCCAGCAGTTACGGCCCGCGGCCAGCGGGGGTGGGCACAGATACGCAGTATTTT
CASSYGPRPAGVGTDTQYF
>-|TRBV6-2/TRBV6-3|TRBJ2-7|few
TGTGCCAGCAGTTACCTTGGCATCTACGAGCAGTACTTC
CASSYLGIYEQYF